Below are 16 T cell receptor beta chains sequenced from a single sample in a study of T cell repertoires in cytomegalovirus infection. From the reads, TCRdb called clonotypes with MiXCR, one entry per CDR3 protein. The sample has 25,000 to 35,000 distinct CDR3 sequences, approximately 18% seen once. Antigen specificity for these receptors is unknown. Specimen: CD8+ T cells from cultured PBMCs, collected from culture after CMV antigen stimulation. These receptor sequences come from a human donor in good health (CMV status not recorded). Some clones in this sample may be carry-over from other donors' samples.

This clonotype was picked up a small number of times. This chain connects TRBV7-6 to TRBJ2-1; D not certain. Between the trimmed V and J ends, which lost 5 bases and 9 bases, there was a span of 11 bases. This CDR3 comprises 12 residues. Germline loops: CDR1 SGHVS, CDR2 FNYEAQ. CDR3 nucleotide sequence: TGTGCCAGCAGCGCCCTTTTGGGTGAGCAGTTCTTC. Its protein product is CASSALLGEQFF.

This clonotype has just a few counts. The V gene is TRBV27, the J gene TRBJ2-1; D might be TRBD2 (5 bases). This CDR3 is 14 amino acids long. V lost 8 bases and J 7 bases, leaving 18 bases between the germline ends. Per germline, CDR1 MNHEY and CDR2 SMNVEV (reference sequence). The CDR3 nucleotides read TGTGCCAGCGCCCGACCGGGTCGAGGGAATGAGCAGTTCTTC. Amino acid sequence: CASARPGRGNEQFF.

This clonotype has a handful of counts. The CDR3 region is CSARELQGAYEKLFF. The CDR3 DNA sequence: TGCAGTGCTAGAGAACTACAGGGGGCTTACGAAAAACTGTTTTTT. J is TRBJ1-4 and V is TRBV20-1; 9 bases match TRBD1. V gave up 0 bases and J gave up 8 bases; unmatched junction bases: 7. Germline assignment: CDR1 DFQATT and CDR2 SNEGSKA (reference sequence). The CDR3 is made up of 15 amino acids.

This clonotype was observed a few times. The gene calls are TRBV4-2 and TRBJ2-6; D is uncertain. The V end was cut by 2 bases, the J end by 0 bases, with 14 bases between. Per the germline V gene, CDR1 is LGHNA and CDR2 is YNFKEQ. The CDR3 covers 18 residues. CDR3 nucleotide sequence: TGTGCCAGCAGCCAAAAGACGACGTTAAGCTCTGGGGCCAACGTCCTGACTTTC. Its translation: CASSQKTTLSSGANVLTF.

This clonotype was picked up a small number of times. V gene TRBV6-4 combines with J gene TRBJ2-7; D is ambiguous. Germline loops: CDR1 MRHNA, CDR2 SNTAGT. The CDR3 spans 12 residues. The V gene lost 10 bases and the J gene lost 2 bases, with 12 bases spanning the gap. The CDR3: CATHWITYEQYF. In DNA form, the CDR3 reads TGTGCCACCCATTGGATAACCTACGAGCAGTACTTC.

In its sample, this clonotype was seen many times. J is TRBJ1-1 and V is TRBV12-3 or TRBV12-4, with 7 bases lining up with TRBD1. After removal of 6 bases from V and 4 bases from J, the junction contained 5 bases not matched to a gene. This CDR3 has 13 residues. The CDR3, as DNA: TGTGCCAGCAGCCCGACAGGGACCACTGAAGCTTTCTTT. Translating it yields CASSPTGTTEAFF.

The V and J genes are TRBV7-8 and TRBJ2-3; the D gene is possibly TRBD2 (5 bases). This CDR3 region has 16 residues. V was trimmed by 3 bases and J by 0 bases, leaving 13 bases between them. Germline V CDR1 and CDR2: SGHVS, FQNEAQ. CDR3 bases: TGTGCCAGCAGCTTCGGGATCCCGCCTAGCACAGATACGCAGTATTTT. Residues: CASSFGIPPSTDTQYF.

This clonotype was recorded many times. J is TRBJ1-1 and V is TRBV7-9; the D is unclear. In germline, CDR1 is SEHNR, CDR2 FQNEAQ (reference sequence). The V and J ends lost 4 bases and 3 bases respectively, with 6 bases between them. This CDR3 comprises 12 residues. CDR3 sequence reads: CASSSGYTEAFF. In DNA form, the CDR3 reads TGTGCCAGCAGCTCCGGATACACTGAAGCTTTCTTT.

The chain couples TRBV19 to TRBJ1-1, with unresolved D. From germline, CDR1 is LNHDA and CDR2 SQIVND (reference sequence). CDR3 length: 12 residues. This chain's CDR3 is CVSTWGNTEAFF. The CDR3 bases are TGTGTCTCGACCTGGGGGAACACTGAAGCTTTCTTT.

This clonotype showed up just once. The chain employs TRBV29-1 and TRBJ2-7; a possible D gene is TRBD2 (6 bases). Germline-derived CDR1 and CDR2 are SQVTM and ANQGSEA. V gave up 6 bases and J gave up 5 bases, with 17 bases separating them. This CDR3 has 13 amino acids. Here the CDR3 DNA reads TGCAGCGTCTTGGCGGGGAAAATCGACGAGCAGTACTTC. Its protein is CSVLAGKIDEQYF.

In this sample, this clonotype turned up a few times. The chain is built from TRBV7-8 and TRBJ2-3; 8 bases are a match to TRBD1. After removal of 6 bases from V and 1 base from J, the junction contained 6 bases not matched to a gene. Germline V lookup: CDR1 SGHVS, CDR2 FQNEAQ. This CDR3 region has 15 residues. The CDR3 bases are TGTGCCAGCAGAGGACAGGGACACCGCACAGATACGCAGTATTTT. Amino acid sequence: CASRGQGHRTDTQYF.

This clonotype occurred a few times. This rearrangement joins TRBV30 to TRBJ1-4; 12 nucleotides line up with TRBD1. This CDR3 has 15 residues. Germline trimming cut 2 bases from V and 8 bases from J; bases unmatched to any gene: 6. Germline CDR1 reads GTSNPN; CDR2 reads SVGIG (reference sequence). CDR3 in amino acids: CAWSHGTGGREKLFF. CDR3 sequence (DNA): TGTGCCTGGAGTCACGGGACAGGGGGCAGAGAAAAACTGTTTTTT.

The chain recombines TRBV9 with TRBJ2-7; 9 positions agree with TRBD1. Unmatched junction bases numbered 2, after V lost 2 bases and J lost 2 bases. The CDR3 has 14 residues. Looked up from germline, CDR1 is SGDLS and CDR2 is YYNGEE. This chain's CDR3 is CASSVGQGTYEQYF. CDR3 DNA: TGTGCCAGCAGCGTGGGACAGGGAACCTACGAGCAGTACTTC.

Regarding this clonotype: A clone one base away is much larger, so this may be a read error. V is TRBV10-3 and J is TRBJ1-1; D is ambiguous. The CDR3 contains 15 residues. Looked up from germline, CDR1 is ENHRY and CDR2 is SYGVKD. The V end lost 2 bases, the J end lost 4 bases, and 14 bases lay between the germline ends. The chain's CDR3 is CAISERENMSTEAFF. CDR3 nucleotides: TGTGCCATCAGTGAGCGTGAGAACATGAGCACTGAAGCTTTCTTT.

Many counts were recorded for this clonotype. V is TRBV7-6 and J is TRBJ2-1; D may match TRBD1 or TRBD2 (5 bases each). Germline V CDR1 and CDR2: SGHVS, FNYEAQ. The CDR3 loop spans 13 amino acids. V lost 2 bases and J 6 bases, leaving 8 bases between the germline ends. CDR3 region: CASSLTGPNEQFF. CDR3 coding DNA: TGTGCCAGCAGCTTAACGGGGCCCAATGAGCAGTTCTTC. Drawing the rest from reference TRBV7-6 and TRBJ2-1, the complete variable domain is GAGVSQSPRYKVTKRGQDVALRCDPISGHVSLYWYRQALGQGPEFLTYFNYEAQQDKSGLPNDRFSAERPEGSISTLTIQRTEQRDSAMYRCASSLTGPNEQFFGPGTRLTVL.

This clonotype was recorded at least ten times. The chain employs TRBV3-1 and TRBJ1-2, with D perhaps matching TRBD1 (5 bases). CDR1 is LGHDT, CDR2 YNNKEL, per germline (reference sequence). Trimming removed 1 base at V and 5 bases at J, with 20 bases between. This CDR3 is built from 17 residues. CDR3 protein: CASSQGGSARPTYGYTF. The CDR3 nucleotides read TGTGCCAGCAGCCAAGGGGGCTCGGCCAGGCCTACGTATGGCTACACCTTC.